One and the same sample provided the 5 T cell receptor beta chains below, sequenced in a study of T cell clonotyping in hematopoietic cell transplantation. Some clones are missing from TCRdb's copy, which holds only in-frame ones; the method was immunoSEQ multiplex PCR. The table records tens of thousands of clones, roughly 90% of them present only once. The specimen was PBMCs, collected 100 days after allogeneic stem cell transplant. Receptors originate from a female patient in her forties or fifties who had an allogeneic stem cell transplant from a related donor, so the T cells may come from the graft donor. Some clones in this sample may be carry-over from other donors' samples.

This chain joins TRBV4-2 and TRBJ2-5; 12 positions match TRBD2. The CDR3 runs to 18 residues. Germline V gene lookup returns CDR1 LGHNA and CDR2 YNFKEQ. The V and J ends lost 3 bases and 5 bases, in that order; junction bases with no gene match: 13. CDR3 loop: CASSHRTSGVSFRETQYF. Here the CDR3 DNA reads TGTGCCAGCAGCCACCGGACTAGCGGGGTTTCTTTCCGGGAGACCCAGTACTTC.

J is TRBJ2-4 and V is TRBV29-1; D perhaps matches TRBD1 (6 bases). V was clipped by 0 bases and J by 5 bases, with 8 bases between them. Germline V gene sequence: CDR1 SQVTM, CDR2 ANQGSEA. The CDR3 has 13 residues. CDR3 protein: CSVEEGAQNIQYF. The CDR3 nucleotides read TGCAGCGTTGAAGAGGGGGCTCAAAACATTCAGTACTTC.

The V gene is TRBV10-3, the J gene TRBJ1-1; 9 bases fit TRBD1. The CDR3 totals 14 residues. CDR1 and CDR2 from the germline V gene are ENHRY and SYGVKD. J was trimmed by 6 bases and V by 2 bases; bases with no gene match: 4. CDR3 nucleotide sequence: TGTGCCATCAGTGAGACAGGGGGCATCTCTGAAGCTTTCTTT. Its protein product is CAISETGGISEAFF.

The V and J genes are TRBV30 and TRBJ2-5; TRBD2 might be the D (5 bases). From germline, CDR1 is GTSNPN and CDR2 SVGIG (reference sequence). The germline V and J ends were trimmed by 1 base and 0 bases, with 9 bases remaining between them. The CDR3 length is 14 residues. The CDR3 spells CAWSADWHQETQYF. The CDR3 nucleotides read TGTGCCTGGAGTGCGGACTGGCACCAAGAGACCCAGTACTTC.

V usage is TRBV5-1 and J usage is TRBJ1-2; a possible D gene is TRBD1 (6 bases). Trimming took 4 bases from V and 3 from J, leaving 13 bases between them. Germline V gene lookup returns CDR1 SGHRS and CDR2 YFSETQ. This CDR3 comprises 14 residues. The CDR3 DNA reads as TGCGCCAGCAGCCCCGCGGGGGCCGACTATGGCTACACCTTC. Protein: CASSPAGADYGYTF.